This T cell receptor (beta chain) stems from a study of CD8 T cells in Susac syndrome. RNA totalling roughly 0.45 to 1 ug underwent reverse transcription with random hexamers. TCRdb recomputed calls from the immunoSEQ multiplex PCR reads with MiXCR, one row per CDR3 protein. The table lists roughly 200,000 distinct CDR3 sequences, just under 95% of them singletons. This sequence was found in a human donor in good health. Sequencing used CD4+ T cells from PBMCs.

The CDR3 sequence: CASSLGRPGQGVYEQYF. For the CDR3, the DNA is TGTGCCAGCAGTTTAGGTCGTCCGGGACAGGGGGTATACGAGCAGTACTTC. This chain uses TRBV27 with TRBJ2-7; TRBD1 aligns across 11 bases. Trimming took 2 bases from V and 4 from J; bases not matched to a gene: 10. CDR3 length equals 17 residues. CDR1 and CDR2 (germline): MNHEY, SMNVEV (reference sequence).